Listed here are 20 T cell receptor beta chains from one sample, sequenced in a study of response to subunit inactivated influenza vaccine. From the RT-PCR reads, TCRdb called clonotypes with MiXCR, one entry per CDR3 protein. In the table there are hundreds of thousands of distinct CDR3 sequences, about a sixth of which are singletons. The source material was PBMCs from blood, sampled about 12 days after vaccination. All receptors derive from a man aged 45-65 years who received an inactivated influenza vaccine.

The chain uses TRBV12-3 or TRBV12-4 and TRBJ2-1, with D perhaps being TRBD1 or TRBD2 (5 bases each). This CDR3 is 12 amino acids long. V was pared by 8 bases and J by 6 bases, with 11 bases between. Here the CDR3 DNA reads TGTGCCAGCGAGGGGACCGGCAATGAGCAGTTCTTC. As protein: CASEGTGNEQFF.

At least ten counts were recorded for this clonotype. This chain uses TRBV16 with TRBJ1-5; D is unresolved. Germline loops: CDR1 KGHSY, CDR2 FQNENV. CDR3 size: 16 residues. The V end was cut by 0 bases, the J end by 0 bases, with 9 bases between. The CDR3 sequence is CASSQSRRNSNQPQHF. CDR3 DNA: TGTGCCAGCAGCCAATCTCGCCGAAATAGCAATCAGCCCCAGCATTTT.

The rearrangement links TRBV15 to TRBJ2-1, with D maybe TRBD2 (5 bases). CDR1 and CDR2 (germline): LNHNV, YYDKDF (reference sequence). The CDR3 has 15 residues. Trimming cost V 3 bases and J 0 bases, with 9 bases left between them. The CDR3 here is CATSSVGSSYNEQFF. CDR3 in DNA: TGTGCCACCAGCAGCGTGGGGAGCTCCTACAATGAGCAGTTCTTC. Full variable domain (remainder filled in from reference TRBV15 and TRBJ2-1): DAMVIQNPRYQVTQFGKPVTLSCSQTLNHNVMYWYQQKSSQAPKLLFHYYDKDFNNEADTPDNFQSRRPNTSFCFLDIRSPGLGDTAMYLCATSSVGSSYNEQFFGPGTRLTVL.

This clonotype was recorded many times. This rearrangement joins TRBV11-2 to TRBJ1-5, with unresolved D. Germline CDR1 SGHAT, CDR2 FQNNGV. Between the trimmed V and J ends, which lost 1 base and 5 bases, there was a span of 6 bases. The CDR3 is 13 amino acids. The DNA for the CDR3 is TGTGCCAGCAGCTTAGCTCCTTATCAGCCCCAGCATTTT. The encoded protein is CASSLAPYQPQHF.

This clonotype was found a few times. The V and J genes are TRBV2 and TRBJ2-1; D is unresolved. The V and J ends lost 7 bases and 4 bases respectively, with 2 bases between them. The CDR3 is made up of 10 amino acids. Germline-derived CDR1 and CDR2 are SNHLY and FYNNEI. In DNA, the CDR3 is TGTGCCAGCATATACAATGAGCAGTTCTTC. Protein product: CASIYNEQFF. Full variable domain (remainder filled in from reference TRBV2 and TRBJ2-1): EPEVTQTPSHQVTQMGQEVILRCVPISNHLYFYWYRQILGQKVEFLVSFYNNEISEKSEIFDDQFSVERPDGSNFTLKIRSTKLEDSAMYFCASIYNEQFFGPGTRLTVL.

V usage is TRBV7-9 and J usage is TRBJ1-1; 9 bases agree with TRBD1. Per germline, CDR1 SEHNR and CDR2 FQNEAQ (reference sequence). This CDR3 has 16 amino acids. The J segment lost 4 bases and the V segment lost 1 base, leaving 7 bases of the junction unmatched. The CDR3: CASSLVSGQGGTEAFF. The CDR3 nucleotides read TGTGCCAGCAGCTTAGTTTCGGGACAGGGAGGCACTGAAGCTTTCTTT.

This rearrangement joins TRBV7-3 to TRBJ2-3; TRBD2 matches at 11 bases. The CDR3 runs 17 residues. Per germline, CDR1 SGHTA and CDR2 FQGTGA. The V gene end was trimmed by 1 base and the J gene end by 2 bases; junction bases not matched to a gene: 5. The chain's CDR3 is CASSLNPSGRTTDTQYF. The CDR3 DNA reads TGTGCCAGCAGCTTAAACCCTAGCGGGAGGACCACAGATACGCAGTATTTT.

This clonotype was recorded a few times. V is TRBV4-1 and J is TRBJ2-1; 7 bases are a match to TRBD1. The CDR3 is made up of 16 amino acids. Germline CDR1 is MGHRA and CDR2 is YSYEKL. Losses at the gene ends were 2 bases for V and 7 bases for J; bases not matched to a gene: 11. The CDR3 coding sequence is TGCGCCAGCAGCCAATATAACCCCGACAGGGAGAATGAGCAGTTCTTC. Translation gives CASSQYNPDRENEQFF.

This clonotype was detected a few times. The chain employs TRBV27 and TRBJ2-7; D might be TRBD2 (6 bases). Between the trimmed V and J ends, which lost 1 base and 1 base, there was a span of 11 bases. The CDR3 contains 15 residues. Germline CDR1 reads MNHEY; CDR2 reads SMNVEV (reference sequence). Here the CDR3 reads CASSLYAGLSYEQYF. The CDR3 nucleotides are TGTGCCAGCAGTTTATATGCGGGATTGTCCTACGAGCAGTACTTC.

This clonotype showed up just a few times. The V call is TRBV7-2, the J call TRBJ2-1; D is undetermined. The V end was cut by 5 bases, the J end by 2 bases, with 7 bases between. Germline CDR1 SGHTA, CDR2 FQGNSA. The CDR3 is 13 residues long. CDR3 protein: CASSPPTYNEQFF. For the CDR3, the DNA is TGTGCCAGCAGCCCCCCCACCTACAATGAGCAGTTCTTC.

This chain uses TRBV2 with TRBJ1-2, with TRBD1 matching over 7 bases. Trimming cost V 5 bases and J 0 bases; bases outside gene matches: 12. This CDR3 contains 17 residues. The V gene's germline CDR1 is SNHLY and CDR2 FYNNEI. CDR3 sequence (DNA): TGTGCCAGCAGTCGACCCCCGGACAGGAGATCTAACTATGGCTACACCTTC. This gives the protein CASSRPPDRRSNYGYTF.

The chain employs TRBV19 and TRBJ2-7; D is uncertain. Trimming took 5 bases from V and 2 from J, leaving 16 bases between them. In germline, CDR1 is LNHDA, CDR2 SQIVND (reference sequence). The CDR3 contains 15 residues. The CDR3 loop is CASSPTDRLPYEQYF. In DNA, the CDR3 is TGTGCCAGTAGTCCAACAGACCGGTTGCCCTACGAGCAGTACTTC.

The rearrangement joins TRBV9 to TRBJ2-3; 8 bases align to TRBD2. CDR1 SGDLS and CDR2 YYNGEE come from the germline V gene. J gave up 3 bases and V 3 bases, and 3 bases lay outside the gene matches. The CDR3 has 14 amino acids. In nucleotides, the CDR3 is TGTGCCAGCAGCGGTTCTAGCGGGACAGATACGCAGTATTTT. Amino acid sequence: CASSGSSGTDTQYF.

The chain links TRBV10-3 to TRBJ2-3; 11 nucleotides match TRBD2. Germline CDR1 reads ENHRY; CDR2 reads SYGVKD. CDR3 length: 16 residues. The V segment lost 3 bases and the J segment 4 bases; nucleotides outside the gene matches: 6. The CDR3 nucleotides are TGTGCCATCAGTGATGGTACTAGCGGGAGTGCAGATACGCAGTATTTT. This encodes CAISDGTSGSADTQYF.

Only a few counts were recorded for this clonotype. This chain uses TRBV4-3 with TRBJ1-3, with a weak D call TRBD1 (5 bases). Germline V gives CDR1 LGHNA, CDR2 YSLEER. The germline V and J ends were trimmed by 3 bases and 4 bases, with 13 bases remaining between them. This CDR3 is built from 15 residues. This CDR3 is CASSQAGAHGNTIYF. CDR3 coding DNA: TGCGCCAGCAGCCAGGCTGGGGCGCACGGAAACACCATATATTTT.

This clonotype came up many times. This chain's CDR3 is CASSLIVYEQYF. The CDR3 DNA reads as TGTGCCAGCAGTTTAATTGTATACGAGCAGTACTTC. J is TRBJ2-7 and V is TRBV12-3 or TRBV12-4; the D is unclear. The CDR3 totals 12 residues. V was trimmed by 2 bases and J by 4 bases, leaving 6 bases between them.

In its sample, this clonotype was seen a few times. CDR3 DNA sequence: TGTGCCAGCAGCCACGCTAGACGTAGGAATCAGCCCCAGCATTTT. Translated: CASSHARRRNQPQHF. The gene calls are TRBV6-2 or TRBV6-3 and TRBJ1-5; D remains ambiguous. Trimming left V 6 bases short and J 4 bases short, with 16 bases between. The germline V gene encodes CDR1 MNHEY and CDR2 SVGEGT. CDR3 length equals 15 residues.

This clonotype was picked up a small number of times. The chain recombines TRBV5-1 with TRBJ2-1; a possible D gene is TRBD2 (5 bases). In germline, CDR1 is SGHRS, CDR2 YFSETQ. CDR3 size: 15 residues. V was trimmed by 2 bases and J by 5 bases, leaving 14 bases between them. CDR3 loop: CASSLSPTRDNEQFF. CDR3 in DNA: TGCGCCAGCAGCTTATCCCCGACGCGGGACAATGAGCAGTTCTTC.

In DNA form, the CDR3 reads TGCGCCAGCAGTCTCAGGGCAGATGAGACCCAGTACTTC. It encodes CASSLRADETQYF. The V call is TRBV5-1, the J call TRBJ2-5; D possibly corresponds to TRBD1 (5 bases). The CDR3 is 13 amino acids. Between the trimmed V and J ends, which lost 5 bases and 5 bases, there was a span of 13 bases. From germline, CDR1 is SGHRS and CDR2 YFSETQ.

V is TRBV6-2 or TRBV6-3 and J is TRBJ2-6; D is unclear. V lost 4 bases and J lost 0, with 16 bases in between. Germline values: CDR1 MNHEY, CDR2 SVGEGT. This CDR3 comprises 18 residues. This chain's CDR3 is CASSLRRLKPSGANVLTF. For the CDR3, the DNA is TGTGCCAGCAGTTTACGCCGACTGAAACCCTCTGGGGCCAACGTCCTGACTTTC.